This TCR beta chain is drawn from a study of T cells in localized non-small cell lung cancer. Findings and limits, study-wide: Elevated circulating T cell density in blood was associated with longer overall survival. Heterogeneity remains possible because sequencing was limited to only one tumor region. Median about 56 top-100 tumor clones were shared with paired adjacent lung.

This clone is large within its sample. Its matching antigen is unknown. Sequencing used immunoSEQ multiplex PCR; TCRdb keeps in-frame clones, though not all of them. The sample comprises more than 2,500 clones, approximately 30% of which are singletons, and less than 15% rests with the top ten. Germline lookup yields CDR1 SQVTM and CDR2 ANQGSEA. V lost 7 bases, J lost 2 bases, and 12 bases lay in between. The CDR3 runs to 12 residues. This receptor was taken from a woman aged 35 to 70 with stage I lung adenocarcinoma. Sequences were derived from lung tumor tissue, sampled before any cancer treatment. The J gene is TRBJ2-7, the V gene TRBV29-1; D unclear. The CDR3 spells CSARTTAYEQYF. The CDR3 DNA reads TGCAGCGCCAGGACGACCGCCTACGAGCAGTACTTC.